The text below deals with one T cell receptor (beta chain). Its cognate antigen has yet to be identified. Base qualities were left out, and no much larger clone turns up one base away. This entry is derived from a study of T cell clones after liver transplantation (dated by TCRdb to between 2017 and 2020). At the level of the whole study: The samples were obtained from ITN030ST, a randomized trial that attempted immunosuppression withdrawal within 2 years after liver transplantation. Donor-reactive T cell clones were identified by TCRbeta sequencing after a pre-transplant mixed lymphocyte reaction and then tracked in post-transplant blood. As an antigen-independent comparator for donor-reactive sequences, third party-reactive TCRbeta sequences were also identified from pre-transplant MLRs. Tolerance meant complete immunosuppression withdrawal for at least one year without liver enzymes rising beyond twice the upper limit of normal. Until randomization at 12-24 months post-transplant, subjects were given standard immunosuppression, with no induction therapy. Blood samples were collected pre-transplant, then pre-randomization ahead of withdrawal, and finally post-randomization once withdrawal had either been completed or failed. Three of the eight recipients were HCV-positive; the others were transplanted for non-autoimmune, non-viral indications. A cohort of 8 liver transplant recipients was studied, of whom 3 were classified as tolerant and 5 as non-tolerant.

General conclusions and limits of the study: In a couple of subjects, low numbers of available donor cells limited the measurable donor-reactive repertoire. Circulating donor-reactive CD4 TCRbeta sequences fell significantly post-transplant in most of the 8 subjects, irrespective of tolerance or HCV status. After accounting for repertoire turnover, donor-reactive detection was significantly reduced in 7 of 8 subjects for CD4 and 8 of 8 for CD8. Donor-reactive sequences decreased more than third party-reactive sequences, which suggests partial antigen-specific deletion that was not related to withdrawal success. Without allograft tissue specimens, donor-reactive T cells may have migrated into the graft rather than being deleted. Because of small, heterogeneous patient numbers and non-standardized post-transplant time points, the conclusions were only preliminary.

Using immunoSEQ, frozen genomic DNA was subjected to high-throughput TCRbeta CDR3 sequencing, a process that included PCR amplification, mapping, bias correction and internal controls. The paper's processing steps were these. Productive rearrangements were retained, and unique TCRbeta sequences were defined by the CDR3 nucleotide sequence together with the V and J gene. A sequence counted as donor-reactive only if the sequence showed at least 5-fold expansion in CFSE-low cells compared with unstimulated pre-transplant cells and had a frequency of at least 0.01%. To ensure at least 90% detection power, minimum frequency thresholds were set for each subject based on that subject's lowest-template unstimulated sample. Jensen-Shannon divergence between the top 1000 TCRbeta sequences after and before transplant was used to measure repertoire turnover. Changes in detection of donor-reactive sequences were assessed with two-sided Fisher's exact tests. Not all clones reach the TCRdb copy of this immuneACCESS table, which keeps in-frame sequences only. Checked studies attribute under half of the gap to unresolved V genes and leave the rest unexplained. V and J calls and clone size come straight from that table; D and trimming were deduced from the DNA. The sample table contains fewer than 65,000 clones; only one count was recorded for roughly nine tenths of them. About an eighth of the sample is held by the ten biggest clonotypes.

The CDR1 and CDR2 encoded by the germline V gene are MDHEN and SYDVKM. Measured from the cysteine to the phenylalanine, the CDR3 is 15 residues long. CDR3 DNA only is kept here, 45 bases in frame from base 1. The V end loses 4 bases and the J end loses 1 base, and a stretch of 11 bases separates them. Thawed unstimulated PBMCs were stained for CD3, CD4 and CD8 and FACS-sorted into CD3+CD4+ and CD3+CD8+ populations. All 8 studied subjects were randomized to immunosuppression withdrawal. Genomic DNA was isolated with the Qiagen DNeasy Blood and Tissue Kit. This TCR came from a human patient who received a liver transplant. Following a transplant, a fraction of the T cells may be traceable to the graft donor. This material consisted of CD8+ T cells from blood, taken 12 months after liver transplant. The V and J genes are TRBV28 and TRBJ1-5, with TRBD1 perhaps the D gene, on 5 matching bases. The DNA is as follows: TGTGCCAGCAGTTACAGACCAGGGAGCAATCAGCCCCAGCATTTT. Translated, this gives CASSYRPGSNQPQHF.